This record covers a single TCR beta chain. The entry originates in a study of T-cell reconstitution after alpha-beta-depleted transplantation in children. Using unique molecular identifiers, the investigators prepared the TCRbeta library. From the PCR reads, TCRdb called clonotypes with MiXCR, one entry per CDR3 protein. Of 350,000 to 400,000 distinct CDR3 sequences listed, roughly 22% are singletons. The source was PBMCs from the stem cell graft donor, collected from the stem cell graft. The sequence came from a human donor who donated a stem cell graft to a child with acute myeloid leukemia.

The CDR3 nucleotides read TGTGCCAGCAGTGTTCCGGGGGGAACTAATGAAAAACTGTTTTTT. Translating it yields CASSVPGGTNEKLFF. The J gene is TRBJ1-4, the V gene TRBV6-1, with a tentative D call TRBD1 (5 bases). Germline loops: CDR1 MNHNS, CDR2 SASEGT. CDR3 size: 15 residues. Trimming took off 4 bases at V and 1 base at J, with 10 bases between the two ends.